Here is one T cell receptor beta chain with its context. This sample was included in a study of human T cells and chemical hapten exposure. Regarding time point: pre-sensitization, week 0. Treatment of the sample: therapeutic diphenylcyclopropenone sensitization with weekly scalp DPC. In the source study's methods: The median was roughly 100,000 TCRs per sample, ranging about 20,000 to 690,600. A single record per CDR3 protein comes from TCRdb applying MiXCR to the RACE reads. In this record, the V and J calls reflect TCRdb's handling and not the investigators' own analysis. The sample lists 30,000 to 40,000 distinct CDR3 sequences, about 7.4% occurring once. The CDR3 has 14 amino acids. V lost 5 bases to trimming and J lost 6 bases; unmatched junction nucleotides: 6. Germline V lookup: CDR1 SGHTA, CDR2 FQGNSA.

The TCR originated in a woman aged 45-65 years with alopecia areata. Some clones in this sample may be carry-over from other donors' samples. The material was whole blood, obtained in connection with sensitization to the hapten diphenylcyclopropenone (DPC). This chain links TRBV7-2 with TRBJ2-7; 11 positions agree with TRBD2. CDR3 in amino acids: CASSGSSGRTEQYF. CDR3 coding DNA: TGTGCCAGCAGCGGGTCTAGCGGGAGGACCGAGCAGTACTTC.